This record covers a single T cell receptor (beta chain). The method was immunoSEQ multiplex PCR; TCRdb's version includes in-frame clones alone and lacks a portion of them. The profile shows more than 90,000 clones, about 88% of them singletons. This entry comes from a study of T cell responses to AZD1222 COVID-19 vaccine. Deletions cut 6 bases from V and 3 bases from J, with 8 bases between. The CDR3 is made up of 12 amino acids. Looked up from germline, CDR1 is LGHNA and CDR2 is YSLEER. This receptor was taken from an adult who received the AZD1222 COVID-19 vaccine. The source was peripheral blood, collected 28 days after the second AZD1222 dose. The rearrangement uses TRBV4-3 and TRBJ1-1; TRBD1 is a possible D gene (5 bases). CDR3 bases: TGCGCCAGCAGTGGGGGGGACACTGAAGCTTTCTTT. Translating it yields CASSGGDTEAFF.